The TCR beta chain under discussion was sequenced for a study of blood T cell repertoires in COVID-19. Study overall: COVID-19 samples collected from the United States, Italy and Spain covered acute and convalescent phases. Nucleic acid was either cDNA or gDNA, and it came from T cells, B-cell-depleted T cells, or PBMCs.

In the authors' methods: Estimates of nucleated cell counts were drawn from the amplification of reference gene primers. Sequencing used immunoSEQ multiplex PCR; TCRdb keeps in-frame clones, though not all of them. D and trimming were read from the DNA, whereas the V and J calls and clone size are those reported in that table. The sample has some 170,000 clones, 82% seen once. This clone was found once. This CDR3 has 12 residues. The trim removed 2 bases at V and 10 bases at J, leaving 1 base unmatched. Germline V gene lookup returns CDR1 MDHEN and CDR2 SYDVKM. The sample taken for sequencing was peripheral blood. The origin of this receptor is a woman in her 70s with acute or convalescent COVID-19. The chain employs TRBV28 and TRBJ1-1; TRBD1 matches 10 bases. The CDR3 coding sequence is TGTGCCAGCAGTTTAGGGACAGGGGCAGCTTTCTTT. Translation: CASSLGTGAAFF.